This TCR beta chain was sequenced in a study of cytomegalovirus exposure and HLA in healthy donors. The V and J ends lost 5 bases and 4 bases respectively, with 12 bases between them. This CDR3 is built from 14 residues. Germline V gives CDR1 SGHAT, CDR2 FQNNGV. For this clone: Its antigen is not identified.

With 60 Vbeta and 13 Jbeta primers, the PCR was carried out. Sequencing used immunoSEQ multiplex PCR; TCRdb keeps in-frame clones, though not all of them. Of 200,000 to 300,000 clones listed, roughly 86% are singletons. General observations from the study: Across donors, most TCRs were seen rarely, yet some public ones were widespread. The investigators catalogued 164 TCR beta chains as cytomegalovirus-associated.

The origin of this receptor is a middle-aged woman in good health and CMV-seropositive. Specimen: PBMCs. The genes are TRBV11-2 and TRBJ2-1; the D gene could be TRBD1 or TRBD2 (6 bases each). CDR3 protein: CASSLGGTYNEQFF. The CDR3 DNA sequence: TGTGCCAGCAGCCTAGGGGGGACATACAATGAGCAGTTCTTC.